This TCR beta chain appears in the sequencing data of a study of T cells in tuberculosis. General study points: Selection depended on which cryopreserved specimens were available.

J was trimmed by 5 bases and V by 3 bases; bases with no gene match: 11. CDR3 length: 16 residues. Germline CDR1 and CDR2: SGHRS and YFSETQ. As to time point: new active TB diagnosis, blood taken before or within 7 days of starting treatment. The sample holds one count of this clone. Its antigen is still unknown. This table comes from immunoSEQ multiplex PCR, and its TCRdb copy is limited to in-frame clones, with some not included. The sample records some 30,000 clones, roughly 94% being singletons. Sequencing was performed on PBMCs, taken at tuberculosis diagnosis. J is TRBJ1-3 and V is TRBV5-1; 7 bases agree with TRBD1. The clonotype was recovered from an adult with tuberculosis. CDR3 sequence (DNA): TGCGCCAGCAGCTCAACCGGGACAGACAACCGAAACACCATATATTTT. As protein: CASSSTGTDNRNTIYF.